This T cell receptor beta chain originates from a study of technical replicates of blood from a few donors. Sequencing used immunoSEQ multiplex PCR; TCRdb keeps in-frame clones, though not all of them. The profile shows tens of thousands of clones, roughly 93% of them singletons. V lost 3 bases, J lost 7 bases, and 7 bases stayed unmatched. CDR3 length: 14 residues. The germline gives CDR1 LNHDA, CDR2 SQIVND (reference sequence). Sequenced: T cells isolated from PBMCs. This clonotype was obtained from a human donor in good health. The V and J genes are TRBV19 and TRBJ2-7; TRBD1 matches at 9 bases. CDR3 amino acids: CASSIIGTGPEQYF. CDR3 DNA: TGTGCCAGTAGTATCATCGGGACAGGGCCTGAGCAGTACTTC.